A selection of T cell receptor beta chains follows, all from one sample in a study of cytomegalovirus exposure and HLA in healthy donors. Clones were sequenced by immunoSEQ multiplex PCR, and TCRdb holds only the in-frame ones, with some missing. The sample carries approximately 230,000 clones, about 90% recorded once. The sequencing sample was made of PBMCs. These receptors all stem from a man younger than 35 in good health and CMV-seropositive. Each CDR3 is given with its conserved first and last residue. Each record gives: clone size, V gene, CDR3 length, J gene, D gene, CDR3 protein, CDR3 DNA. D genes are given only for firm matches. Clone size is not always given. Where it is, it says once, few, many or a class for expanded clones.

-	TRBV9	14	TRBJ2-5	-	CASSVGQGGETQYF	TGTGCCAGCAGCGTAGGACAGGGAGGAGAGACCCAGTACTTC
few	TRBV18	14	TRBJ2-4	-	CASSPRQTQNIQYF	TGTGCCAGCTCACCACGGCAGACCCAAAACATTCAGTACTTC
-	TRBV2	17	TRBJ2-7	TRBD1	CASKFRGAGGLYYEQYF	TGTGCCAGCAAGTTCCGAGGGGCAGGGGGCCTCTACTACGAGCAGTACTTC
-	TRBV9	14	TRBJ2-5	-	CASSPTVYQETQYF	TGTGCCAGCAGCCCGACAGTCTACCAAGAGACCCAGTACTTC
many	TRBV10-1	13	TRBJ2-7	-	CASSESESYEQYF	TGCGCCAGCAGTGAAAGCGAGAGCTACGAGCAGTACTTC
-	TRBV13	15	TRBJ1-1	TRBD1	CASSAWTGGITEAFF	TGTGCCAGCAGCGCTTGGACAGGGGGCATCACTGAAGCTTTCTTT
-	TRBV29-1	12	TRBJ2-4	-	CSVEQGRDIQYF	TGCAGCGTAGAACAGGGTCGGGACATTCAGTACTTC
-	TRBV5-1	16	TRBJ2-6	-	CASSNTGTAGANVLTF	TGCGCCAGCAGCAACACAGGGACTGCTGGGGCCAACGTCCTGACTTTC
-	TRBV4-1	14	TRBJ1-1	TRBD1	CASSPRQGLAEAFF	TGCGCCAGCAGCCCAAGACAGGGACTGGCTGAAGCTTTCTTT
-	TRBV28	13	TRBJ1-4	-	CASSSGLGAKLFF	TGTGCCAGCAGCTCTGGACTAGGGGCGAAACTGTTTTTT
-	TRBV5-6	14	TRBJ2-1	-	CASSSRDTIYEQFF	TGTGCCAGCAGCTCCCGGGACACCATCTATGAGCAGTTCTTC
-	TRBV7-2	15	TRBJ2-1	-	CASSLAREYHNEQFF	TGTGCCAGCAGCTTAGCCAGAGAGTACCACAATGAGCAGTTCTTC
-	TRBV4-3	17	TRBJ2-1	TRBD2	CASSQRWTSGSINEQFF	TGCGCCAGCAGCCAACGTTGGACTAGCGGGAGCATAAATGAGCAGTTCTTC
once	TRBV7-6	14	TRBJ2-7	TRBD1	CASSPLQGYYEQYF	TGTGCCAGCAGCCCTCTACAGGGGTACTACGAGCAGTACTTC
-	TRBV30	14	TRBJ1-1	-	CAWSPTGGETEAFF	TGTGCCTGGAGTCCCACGGGGGGTGAGACTGAAGCTTTCTTT
-	TRBV6-5	14	TRBJ1-3	TRBD1	CASGRTGYGNTIYF	TGTGCCAGCGGGCGGACAGGGTATGGAAACACCATATATTTT
-	TRBV7-2	14	TRBJ1-5	-	CASSHDTSNQPQHF	TGTGCCAGCAGCCACGACACAAGCAATCAGCCCCAGCATTTT
once	TRBV27	15	TRBJ1-2	TRBD1	CASSSDRGLSYGYTF	TGTGCCAGCAGTTCCGACAGGGGATTGAGCTATGGCTACACCTTC
-	TRBV27	15	TRBJ1-1	-	CASSFSVGLETEAFF	TGTGCCAGCAGTTTCTCTGTGGGGTTGGAAACTGAAGCTTTCTTT
-	TRBV6-6	16	TRBJ2-3	TRBD2	CASRMAQGGNTDTQYF	TGTGCCAGCAGGATGGCCCAGGGAGGGAACACAGATACGCAGTATTTT
-	TRBV4-2	15	TRBJ1-2	-	CASSQDSSSNYGYTF	TGTGCCAGCAGCCAAGATTCCTCTTCTAACTATGGCTACACCTTC
-	TRBV28	12	TRBJ1-5	-	CASSSLNQPQHF	TGTGCCAGCAGCTCCCTAAATCAGCCCCAGCATTTT
-	TRBV14	17	TRBJ2-7	-	CASSQVETGRTSYEQYF	TGTGCCAGCAGCCAAGTTGAGACGGGGAGAACCTCCTACGAGCAGTACTTC
-	TRBV19	15	TRBJ1-5	TRBD1	CASSVGQGAGQPQHF	TGTGCCAGTAGTGTCGGACAGGGGGCGGGTCAGCCCCAGCATTTT
-	TRBV9	10	TRBJ2-7	-	CARPGNEQYF	TGTGCCCGCCCTGGTAACGAGCAGTACTTC
-	TRBV29-1	14	TRBJ2-4	-	CSVYDPLAKNIQYF	TGCAGCGTCTACGACCCACTAGCCAAAAACATTCAGTACTTC
-	TRBV2	15	TRBJ1-1	-	CASSELGPRNTEAFF	TGTGCCAGCAGTGAACTTGGGCCTAGGAACACTGAAGCTTTCTTT
-	TRBV30	13	TRBJ2-6	-	CAWTLSGANVLTF	TGTGCCTGGACCCTCTCTGGGGCCAACGTCCTGACTTTC
-	TRBV6-1	13	TRBJ2-1	TRBD2	CASSQREGHEQFF	TGTGCCAGCAGCCAAAGGGAGGGGCATGAGCAGTTCTTC
-	TRBV5-1	16	TRBJ2-3	TRBD1	CASSLGQGASTDTQYF	TGCGCCAGCAGCTTGGGACAGGGTGCGAGCACAGATACGCAGTATTTT
-	TRBV7-2	12	TRBJ1-3	-	CASSPLKRDLDF	TGTGCCAGCAGCCCACTGAAACGGGATCTCGATTTT
-	TRBV6-5	14	TRBJ2-7	TRBD1	CASSLGTAIYEQYF	TGTGCCAGCAGCCTCGGGACAGCGATTTACGAGCAGTACTTC
-	TRBV28	11	TRBJ1-2	-	CASSQQWGYTF	TGTGCCAGCAGCCAGCAATGGGGCTACACCTTC
-	TRBV27	16	TRBJ2-3	TRBD2	CASSFLIAGGPDTQYF	TGTGCCAGCAGTTTCCTTATAGCGGGAGGGCCGGATACGCAGTATTTT
-	TRBV4-3	18	TRBJ1-1	-	CASSQDFDSRVLVPEAFF	TGCGCCAGCAGCCAAGATTTTGACAGCAGGGTTTTGGTGCCTGAAGCTTTCTTT
-	TRBV28	18	TRBJ1-1	-	CASRGTLGRGKSDTEAFF	TGTGCCAGCAGGGGGACCCTGGGCAGAGGGAAGTCGGACACTGAAGCTTTCTTT
few	TRBV29-1	13	TRBJ1-2	-	CSVLTAHHYGYTF	TGCAGCGTCTTGACGGCCCACCACTATGGCTACACCTTC
-	TRBV15	19	TRBJ2-3	-	CATSRDSRAGGGTQGTQYF	TGTGCCACCAGCAGAGACTCCCGTGCGGGCGGCGGTACACAAGGTACGCAGTATTTT
-	TRBV15	12	TRBJ2-7	-	CATSSGSDEQYF	TGTGCCACCAGCAGCGGGAGCGACGAGCAGTACTTC
-	TRBV27	12	TRBJ1-1	-	CASQGGNTEAFF	TGTGCCAGCCAGGGCGGGAACACTGAAGCTTTCTTT
few	TRBV5-5	15	TRBJ1-5	TRBD1	CASSFRGLGNQPQHF	TGTGCCAGCAGCTTCAGGGGGCTGGGGAATCAGCCCCAGCATTTT